The T cell receptor (beta chain) under discussion was sequenced for a study of blood T cell repertoires in COVID-19. Study information: Specimens from acute and convalescent COVID-19 originated in the United States, Italy and Spain.

Original methodology: Reference gene primer amplification gave estimated nucleated cell counts. Using immunoSEQ multiplex PCR, the repertoire was profiled, and TCRdb retains in-frame clones only, with some absent. That table is the source of V, J and clone size, and D and trimming were worked out from the DNA. Of some 260,000 clones listed, approximately 85% were seen once; the top ten hold just under 0.8%. This CDR3 has 13 amino acids. Germline V gene lookup returns CDR1 LNHDA and CDR2 SQIVND (reference sequence). The trim removed 6 bases at V and 8 bases at J, leaving 9 bases unmatched. Material: peripheral blood. The clonotype originates from a woman aged 25 to 45 with acute or convalescent COVID-19. The chain recombines TRBV19 with TRBJ1-2; 7 bases match TRBD1. The CDR3 protein is CASSRGTAGGYTF. The CDR3 DNA is TGTGCCAGTAGCCGGGGGACAGCGGGCGGCTACACCTTC.